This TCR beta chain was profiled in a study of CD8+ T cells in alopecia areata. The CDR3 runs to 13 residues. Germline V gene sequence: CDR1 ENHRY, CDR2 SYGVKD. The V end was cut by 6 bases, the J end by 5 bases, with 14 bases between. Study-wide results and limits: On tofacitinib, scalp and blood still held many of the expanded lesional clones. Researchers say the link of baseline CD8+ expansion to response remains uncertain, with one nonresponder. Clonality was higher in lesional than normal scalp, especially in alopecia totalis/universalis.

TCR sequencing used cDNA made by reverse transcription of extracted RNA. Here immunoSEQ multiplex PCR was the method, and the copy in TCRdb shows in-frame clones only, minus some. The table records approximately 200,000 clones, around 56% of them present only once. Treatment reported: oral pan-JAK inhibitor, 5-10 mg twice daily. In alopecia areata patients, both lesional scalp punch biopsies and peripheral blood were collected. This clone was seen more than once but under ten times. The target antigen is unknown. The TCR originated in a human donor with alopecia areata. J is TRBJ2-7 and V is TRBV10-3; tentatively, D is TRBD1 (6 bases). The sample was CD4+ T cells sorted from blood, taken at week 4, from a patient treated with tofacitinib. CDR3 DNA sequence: TGTGCCATCAGAGAAGGGGGAACTAACGAGCAGTACTTC. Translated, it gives CAIREGGTNEQYF.